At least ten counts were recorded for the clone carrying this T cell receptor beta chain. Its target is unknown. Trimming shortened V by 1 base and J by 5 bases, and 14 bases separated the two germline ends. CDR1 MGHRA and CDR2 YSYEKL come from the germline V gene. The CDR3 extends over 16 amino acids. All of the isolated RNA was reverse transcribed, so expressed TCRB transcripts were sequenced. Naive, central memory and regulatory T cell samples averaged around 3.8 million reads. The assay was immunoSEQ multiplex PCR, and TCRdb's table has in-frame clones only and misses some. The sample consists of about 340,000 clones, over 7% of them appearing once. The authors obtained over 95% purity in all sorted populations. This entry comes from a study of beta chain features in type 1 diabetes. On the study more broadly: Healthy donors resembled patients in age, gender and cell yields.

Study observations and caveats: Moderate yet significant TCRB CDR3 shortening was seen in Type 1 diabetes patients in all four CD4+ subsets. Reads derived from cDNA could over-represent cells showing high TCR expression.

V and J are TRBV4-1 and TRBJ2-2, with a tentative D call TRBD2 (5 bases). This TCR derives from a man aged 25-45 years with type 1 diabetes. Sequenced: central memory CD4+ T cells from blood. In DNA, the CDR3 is TGCGCCAGCAGCCAAGTAGAAGCGACTATTACCGGGGAGCTGTTTTTT. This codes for CASSQVEATITGELFF.